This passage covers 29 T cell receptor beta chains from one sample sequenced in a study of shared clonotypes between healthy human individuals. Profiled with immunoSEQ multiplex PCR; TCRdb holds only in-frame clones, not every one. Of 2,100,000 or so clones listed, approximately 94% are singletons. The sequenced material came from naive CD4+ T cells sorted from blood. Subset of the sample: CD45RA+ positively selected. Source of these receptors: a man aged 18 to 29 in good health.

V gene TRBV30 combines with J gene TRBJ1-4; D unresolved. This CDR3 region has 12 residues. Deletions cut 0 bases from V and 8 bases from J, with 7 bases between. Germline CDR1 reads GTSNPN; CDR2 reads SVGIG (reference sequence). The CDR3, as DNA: TGTGCCTGGAGTGTTGATGCGGAAAAACTGTTTTTT. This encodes CAWSVDAEKLFF.

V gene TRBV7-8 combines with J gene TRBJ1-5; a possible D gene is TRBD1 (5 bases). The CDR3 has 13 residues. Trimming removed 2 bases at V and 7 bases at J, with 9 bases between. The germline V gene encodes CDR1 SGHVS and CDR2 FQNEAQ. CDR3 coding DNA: TGTGCCAGCAGCTTACGGTGGGACCAGCCCCAGCATTTT. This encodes CASSLRWDQPQHF.

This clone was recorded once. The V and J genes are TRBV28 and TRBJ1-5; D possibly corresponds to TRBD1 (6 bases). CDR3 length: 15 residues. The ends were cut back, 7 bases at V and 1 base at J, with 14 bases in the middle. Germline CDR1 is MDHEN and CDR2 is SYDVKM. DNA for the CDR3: TGTGCCAGCACGTTGGACGGACAGAGCAATCAGCCCCAGCATTTT. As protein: CASTLDGQSNQPQHF.

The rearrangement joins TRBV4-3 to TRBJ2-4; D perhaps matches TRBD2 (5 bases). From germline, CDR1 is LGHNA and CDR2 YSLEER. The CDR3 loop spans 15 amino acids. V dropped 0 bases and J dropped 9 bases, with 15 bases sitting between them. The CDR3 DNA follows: TGCGCCAGCAGCCAAGATCTGACCGGGGTGGGCATTCAGTACTTC. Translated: CASSQDLTGVGIQYF.

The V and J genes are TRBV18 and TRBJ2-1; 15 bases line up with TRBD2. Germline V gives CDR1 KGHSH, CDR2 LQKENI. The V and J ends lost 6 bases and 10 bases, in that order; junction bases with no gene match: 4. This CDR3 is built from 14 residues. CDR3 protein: CASSGLAGGPEQFF. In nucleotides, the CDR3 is TGTGCCAGCTCCGGACTAGCGGGGGGGCCAGAGCAGTTCTTC.

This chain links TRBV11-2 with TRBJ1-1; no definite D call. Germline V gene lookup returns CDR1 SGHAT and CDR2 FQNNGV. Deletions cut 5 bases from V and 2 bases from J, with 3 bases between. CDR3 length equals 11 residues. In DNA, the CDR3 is TGTGCCAGCAGCGCCAACACTGAAGCTTTCTTT. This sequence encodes CASSANTEAFF.

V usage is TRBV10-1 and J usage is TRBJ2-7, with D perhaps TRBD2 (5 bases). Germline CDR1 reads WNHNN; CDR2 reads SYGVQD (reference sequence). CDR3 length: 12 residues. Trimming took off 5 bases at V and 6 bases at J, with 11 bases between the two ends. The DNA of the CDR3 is TGCGCCAGCAGTAGCGTCGGAGGCGAGCAGTACTTC. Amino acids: CASSSVGGEQYF.

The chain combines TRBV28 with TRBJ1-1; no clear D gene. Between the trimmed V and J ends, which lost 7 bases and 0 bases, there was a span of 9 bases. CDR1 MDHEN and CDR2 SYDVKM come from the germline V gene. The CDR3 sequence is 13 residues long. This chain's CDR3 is CASTRPLNTEAFF. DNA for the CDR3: TGTGCCAGCACTAGACCGTTGAACACTGAAGCTTTCTTT.

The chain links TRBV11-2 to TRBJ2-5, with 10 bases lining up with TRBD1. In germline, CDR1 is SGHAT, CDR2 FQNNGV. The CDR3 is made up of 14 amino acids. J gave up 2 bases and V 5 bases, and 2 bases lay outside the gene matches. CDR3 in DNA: TGTGCCAGCAGCCAGGACAGGGGGCAAGAGACCCAGTACTTC. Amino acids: CASSQDRGQETQYF.

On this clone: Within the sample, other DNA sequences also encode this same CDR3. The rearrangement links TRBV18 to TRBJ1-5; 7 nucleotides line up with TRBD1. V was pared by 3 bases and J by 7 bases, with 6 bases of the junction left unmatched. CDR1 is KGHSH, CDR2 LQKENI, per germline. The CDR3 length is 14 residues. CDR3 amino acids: CASSPPGGGQPQHF. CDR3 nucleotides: TGTGCCAGCTCACCTCCAGGGGGAGGACAGCCCCAGCATTTT.

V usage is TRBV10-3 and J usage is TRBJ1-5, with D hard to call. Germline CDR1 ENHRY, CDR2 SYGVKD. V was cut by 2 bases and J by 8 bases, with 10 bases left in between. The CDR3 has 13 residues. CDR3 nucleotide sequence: TGTGCCATCAGTGAGGGGAAGGGTAAGCCCCAGCATTTT. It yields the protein CAISEGKGKPQHF.

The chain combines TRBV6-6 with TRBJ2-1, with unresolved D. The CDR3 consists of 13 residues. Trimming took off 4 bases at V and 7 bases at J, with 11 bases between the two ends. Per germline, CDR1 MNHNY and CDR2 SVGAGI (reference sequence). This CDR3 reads CASSLDQFNEQFF. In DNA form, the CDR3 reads TGTGCCAGCAGTTTAGACCAGTTTAATGAGCAGTTCTTC.

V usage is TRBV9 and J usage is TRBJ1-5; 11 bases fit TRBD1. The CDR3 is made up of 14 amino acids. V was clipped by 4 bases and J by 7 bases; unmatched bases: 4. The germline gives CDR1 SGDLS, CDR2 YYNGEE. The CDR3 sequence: CASSRDRGAQPQHF. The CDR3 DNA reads TGTGCCAGCAGCCGGGACAGGGGGGCGCAGCCCCAGCATTTT.

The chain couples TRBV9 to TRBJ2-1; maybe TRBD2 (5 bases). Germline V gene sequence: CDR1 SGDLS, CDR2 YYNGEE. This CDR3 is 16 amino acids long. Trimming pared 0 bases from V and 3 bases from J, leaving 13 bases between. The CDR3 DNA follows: TGTGCCAGCAGCGTAGGGGCAGCGGAGCGCTACAATGAGCAGTTCTTC. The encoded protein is CASSVGAAERYNEQFF.

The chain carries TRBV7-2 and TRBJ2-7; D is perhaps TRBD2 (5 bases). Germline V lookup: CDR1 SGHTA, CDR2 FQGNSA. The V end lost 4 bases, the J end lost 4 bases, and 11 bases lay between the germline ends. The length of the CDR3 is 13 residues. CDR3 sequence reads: CASSSSGIYEQYF. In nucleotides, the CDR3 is TGTGCCAGCAGCTCGTCGGGGATTTACGAGCAGTACTTC.

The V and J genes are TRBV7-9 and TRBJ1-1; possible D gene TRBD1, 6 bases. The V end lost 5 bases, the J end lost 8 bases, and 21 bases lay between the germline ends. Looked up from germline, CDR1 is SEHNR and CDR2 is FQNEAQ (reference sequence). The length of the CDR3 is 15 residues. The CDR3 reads CASSRSQGLLPEAFF. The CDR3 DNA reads TGTGCCAGCAGCCGATCACAGGGACTCCTTCCAGAAGCTTTCTTT.

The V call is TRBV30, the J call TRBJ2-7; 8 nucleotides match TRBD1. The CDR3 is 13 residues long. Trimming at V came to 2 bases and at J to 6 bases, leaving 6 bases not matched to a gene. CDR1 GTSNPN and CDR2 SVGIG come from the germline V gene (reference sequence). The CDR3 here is CAWSQGAFSEQYF. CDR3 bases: TGTGCCTGGAGTCAGGGGGCATTCTCCGAGCAGTACTTC.

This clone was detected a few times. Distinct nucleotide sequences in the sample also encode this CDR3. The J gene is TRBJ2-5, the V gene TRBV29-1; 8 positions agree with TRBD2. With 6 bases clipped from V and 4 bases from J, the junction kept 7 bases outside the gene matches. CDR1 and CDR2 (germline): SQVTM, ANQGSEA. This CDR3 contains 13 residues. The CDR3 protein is CSVGGLAGETQYF. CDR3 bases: TGCAGCGTAGGAGGACTAGCAGGAGAGACCCAGTACTTC.

The CDR3 DNA sequence: TGTGCCAGCAGTTCCCGAAGCGGGAGGGCCTCCTACGAGCAGTACTTC. Residues: CASSSRSGRASYEQYF. The chain has TRBV6-5 and TRBJ2-7, with 10 bases that match TRBD2. The CDR3 loop spans 16 amino acids. The V and J ends lost 4 bases and 0 bases, in that order; junction bases with no gene match: 6. Germline values: CDR1 MNHEY, CDR2 SVGAGI.

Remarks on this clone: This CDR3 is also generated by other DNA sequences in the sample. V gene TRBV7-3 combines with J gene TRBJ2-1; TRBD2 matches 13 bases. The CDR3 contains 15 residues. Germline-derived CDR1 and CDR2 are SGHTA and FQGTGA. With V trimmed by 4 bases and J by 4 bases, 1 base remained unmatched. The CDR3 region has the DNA TGTGCCAGCAGCTCGGGACTAGCGGGGTACAATGAGCAGTTCTTC. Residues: CASSSGLAGYNEQFF.

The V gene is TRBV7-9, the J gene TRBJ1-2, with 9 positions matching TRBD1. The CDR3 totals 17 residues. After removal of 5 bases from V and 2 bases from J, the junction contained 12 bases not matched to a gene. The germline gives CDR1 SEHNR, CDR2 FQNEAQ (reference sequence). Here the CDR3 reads CASSEIGTGRSNYGYTF. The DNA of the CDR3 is TGTGCCAGCAGCGAGATAGGGACAGGGCGGTCCAACTATGGCTACACCTTC.

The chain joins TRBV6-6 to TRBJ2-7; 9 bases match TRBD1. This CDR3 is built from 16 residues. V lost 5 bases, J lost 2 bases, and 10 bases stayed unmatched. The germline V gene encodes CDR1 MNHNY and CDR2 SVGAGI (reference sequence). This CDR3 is CASSPFLGQGPYEQYF. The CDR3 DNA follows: TGTGCCAGCAGTCCATTTTTGGGACAGGGACCCTACGAGCAGTACTTC.

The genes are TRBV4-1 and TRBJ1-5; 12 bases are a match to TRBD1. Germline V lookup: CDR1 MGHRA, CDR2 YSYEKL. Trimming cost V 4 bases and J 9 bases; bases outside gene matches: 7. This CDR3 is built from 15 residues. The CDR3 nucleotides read TGCGCCAGCAGCCCGGGACAGGGGGCCCCCCGGCCCCAGCATTTT. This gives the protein CASSPGQGAPRPQHF.

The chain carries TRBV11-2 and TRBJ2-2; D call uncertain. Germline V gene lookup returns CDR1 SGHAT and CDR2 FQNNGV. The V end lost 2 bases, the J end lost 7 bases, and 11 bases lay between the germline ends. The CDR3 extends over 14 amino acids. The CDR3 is CASSLTNTGGELFF. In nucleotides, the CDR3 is TGTGCCAGCAGCTTAACTAATACGGGCGGGGAGCTGTTTTTT.

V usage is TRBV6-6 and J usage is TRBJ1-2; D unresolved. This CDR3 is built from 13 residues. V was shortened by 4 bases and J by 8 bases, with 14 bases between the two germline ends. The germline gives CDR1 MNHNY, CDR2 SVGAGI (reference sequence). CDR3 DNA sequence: TGTGCCAGCAGTTTTCCCATGGAAGAAGGCTACACCTTC. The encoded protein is CASSFPMEEGYTF.

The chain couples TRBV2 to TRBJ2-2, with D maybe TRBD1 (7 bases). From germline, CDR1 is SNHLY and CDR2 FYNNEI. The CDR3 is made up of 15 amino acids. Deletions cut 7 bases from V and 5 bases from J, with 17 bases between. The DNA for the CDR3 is TGTGCCAGCACTCGGGCAGGGGGGTTAACCGGGGAGCTGTTTTTT. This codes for CASTRAGGLTGELFF.

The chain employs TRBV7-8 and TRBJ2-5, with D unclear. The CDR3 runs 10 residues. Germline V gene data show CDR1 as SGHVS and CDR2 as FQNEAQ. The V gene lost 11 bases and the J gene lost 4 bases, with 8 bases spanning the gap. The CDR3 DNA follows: TGTGCCGACGGCGGAGAGACCCAGTACTTC. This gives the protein CADGGETQYF.

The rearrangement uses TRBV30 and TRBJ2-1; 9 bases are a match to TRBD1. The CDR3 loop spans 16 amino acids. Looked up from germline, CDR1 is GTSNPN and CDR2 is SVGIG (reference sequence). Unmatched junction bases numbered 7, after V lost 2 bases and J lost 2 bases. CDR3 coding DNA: TGTGCCTGGAGTTCAGACCGGGACAGGGCCTACAATGAGCAGTTCTTC. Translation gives CAWSSDRDRAYNEQFF.

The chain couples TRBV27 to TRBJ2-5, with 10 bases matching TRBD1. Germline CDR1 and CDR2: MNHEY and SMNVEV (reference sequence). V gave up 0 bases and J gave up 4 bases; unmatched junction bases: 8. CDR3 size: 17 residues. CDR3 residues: CASSLSVPTGGLETQYF. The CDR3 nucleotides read TGTGCCAGCAGTTTATCCGTCCCGACAGGGGGCTTAGAGACCCAGTACTTC.